This T cell receptor beta chain was retrieved from a study of blood T cells in healthy people across ages. Study outcomes and limitations: Diversity of TCR beta per million T cells declined in a roughly linear way with age.

A second PCR, run for roughly 6 to 11 cycles, used a sample-barcoded 5' primer plus a J-beta primer mix. The template-switch adaptor, which had 12 random nucleotides, put a tag on each cDNA molecule. TCRdb redid the calling of the 5' RACE reads with MiXCR, one entry per CDR3 protein. This table holds approximately 690,000 distinct CDR3 sequences, roughly 41% found once. This CDR3 is 17 amino acids long. Trimming pared 5 bases from V and 3 bases from J, leaving 19 bases between. The germline V gene has CDR1 MGHRA and CDR2 YSYEKL. To note about this clonotype: Its target is not known.

The genes are TRBV4-1 and TRBJ1-4, with D tentatively TRBD1 (5 bases). This receptor was identified in a man older than 75 in good health. Sequencing input: blood. In DNA, the CDR3 is TGCGCCAGCAGCTCGCCTCTGAGGGGCCTGGCTAATGAAAAACTGTTTTTT. Its translation: CASSSPLRGLANEKLFF.